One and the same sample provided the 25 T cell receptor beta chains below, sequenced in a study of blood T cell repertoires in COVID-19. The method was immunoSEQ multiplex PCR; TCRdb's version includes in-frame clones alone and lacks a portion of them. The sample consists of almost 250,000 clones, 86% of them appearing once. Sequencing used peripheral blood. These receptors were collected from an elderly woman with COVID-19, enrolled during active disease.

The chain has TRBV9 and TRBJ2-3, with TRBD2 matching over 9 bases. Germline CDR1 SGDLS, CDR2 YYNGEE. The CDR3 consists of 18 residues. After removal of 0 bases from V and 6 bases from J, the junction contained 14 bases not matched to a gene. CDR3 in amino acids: CASSVDWGASGIPDTQYF. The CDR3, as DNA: TGTGCCAGCAGCGTAGACTGGGGGGCTAGCGGGATCCCGGATACGCAGTATTTT.

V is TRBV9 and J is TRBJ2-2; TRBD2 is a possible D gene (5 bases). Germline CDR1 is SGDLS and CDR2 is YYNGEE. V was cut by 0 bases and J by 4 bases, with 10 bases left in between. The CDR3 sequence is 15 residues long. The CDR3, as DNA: TGTGCCAGCAGCGTAGTAGCGTCGACCACCGGGGAGCTGTTTTTT. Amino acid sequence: CASSVVASTTGELFF.

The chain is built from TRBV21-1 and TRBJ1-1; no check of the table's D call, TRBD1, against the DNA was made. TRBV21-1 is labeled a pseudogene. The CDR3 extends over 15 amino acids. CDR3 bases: TGTGCCAGCAGCAAAAGACGAGACAGGGGCACTGAAGCTTTCTTT. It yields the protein CASSKRRDRGTEAFF.

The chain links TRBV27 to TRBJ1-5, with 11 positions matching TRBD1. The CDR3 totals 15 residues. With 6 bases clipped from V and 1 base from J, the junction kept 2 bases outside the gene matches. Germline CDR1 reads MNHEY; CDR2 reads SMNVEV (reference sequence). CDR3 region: CASRGQGASNQPQHF. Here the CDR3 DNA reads TGTGCCAGCAGAGGACAGGGGGCAAGCAATCAGCCCCAGCATTTT.

The CDR3 DNA is TGTGCCAGCAGCTTAAGTGGCGGGGGGGCCTTGGGCAATGAGCAGTTCTTC. Amino acids: CASSLSGGGALGNEQFF. The rearrangement links TRBV11-3 to TRBJ2-1; 9 bases are a match to TRBD2. V gave up 2 bases and J gave up 6 bases; unmatched junction bases: 11. Germline V CDR1 and CDR2: SGHNT, YENEEA. This CDR3 has 17 residues.

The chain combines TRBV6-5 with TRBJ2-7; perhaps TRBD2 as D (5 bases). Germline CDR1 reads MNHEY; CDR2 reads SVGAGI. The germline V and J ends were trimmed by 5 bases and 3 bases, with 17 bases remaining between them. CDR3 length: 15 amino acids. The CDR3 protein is CASSPPGSAYYEQYF. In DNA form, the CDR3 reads TGTGCCAGCAGTCCCCCGGGATCGGCTTACTACGAGCAGTACTTC.

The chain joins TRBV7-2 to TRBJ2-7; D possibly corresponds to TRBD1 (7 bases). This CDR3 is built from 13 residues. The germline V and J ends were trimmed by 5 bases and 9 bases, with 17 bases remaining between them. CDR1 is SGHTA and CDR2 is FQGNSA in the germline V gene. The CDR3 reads CASSPRGAGGQYF. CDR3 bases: TGTGCCAGCAGCCCCAGGGGGGCGGGCGGGCAGTACTTC.

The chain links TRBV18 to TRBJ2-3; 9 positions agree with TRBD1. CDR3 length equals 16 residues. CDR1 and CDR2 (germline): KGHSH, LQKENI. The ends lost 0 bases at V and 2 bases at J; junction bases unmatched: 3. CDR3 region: CASSPPGTGNTDTQYF. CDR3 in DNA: TGTGCCAGCTCACCACCGGGGACAGGGAACACAGATACGCAGTATTTT. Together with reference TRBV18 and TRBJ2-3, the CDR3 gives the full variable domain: NAGVMQNPRHLVRRRGQEARLRCSPMKGHSHVYWYRQLPEEGLKFMVYLQKENIIDESGMPKERFSAEFPKEGPSILRIQQVVRGDSAAYFCASSPPGTGNTDTQYFGPGTRLTVL.

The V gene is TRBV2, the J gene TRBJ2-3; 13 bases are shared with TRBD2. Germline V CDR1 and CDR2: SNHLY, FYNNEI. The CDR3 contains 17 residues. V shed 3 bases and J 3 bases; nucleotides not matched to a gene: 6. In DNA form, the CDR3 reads TGTGCCAGCAGTGACCTAAGGACTAGCGGGGGAACAGATACGCAGTATTTT. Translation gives CASSDLRTSGGTDTQYF.

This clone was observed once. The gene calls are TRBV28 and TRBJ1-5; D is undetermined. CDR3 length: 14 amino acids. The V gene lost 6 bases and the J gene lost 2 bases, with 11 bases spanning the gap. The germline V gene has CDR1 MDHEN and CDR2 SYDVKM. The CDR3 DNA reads TGTGCCAGCAGGAGCTTAACAGGCAATCAGCCCCAGCATTTT. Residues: CASRSLTGNQPQHF.

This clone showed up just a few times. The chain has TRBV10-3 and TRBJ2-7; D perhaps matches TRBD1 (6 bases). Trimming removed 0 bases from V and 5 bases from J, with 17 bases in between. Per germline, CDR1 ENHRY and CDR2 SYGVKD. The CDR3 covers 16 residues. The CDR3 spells CAISESLGQGSDEQYF. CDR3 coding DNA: TGTGCCATCAGTGAGTCTTTAGGGCAGGGGAGCGACGAGCAGTACTTC.

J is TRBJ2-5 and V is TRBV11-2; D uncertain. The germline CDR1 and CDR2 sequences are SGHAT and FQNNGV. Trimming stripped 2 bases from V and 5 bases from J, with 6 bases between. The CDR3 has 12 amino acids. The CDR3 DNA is TGTGCCAGCAGCTTAAGCTGGGAGACCCAGTACTTC. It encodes CASSLSWETQYF. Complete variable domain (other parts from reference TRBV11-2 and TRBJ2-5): EAGVAQSPRYKIIEKRQSVAFWCNPISGHATLYWYQQILGQGPKLLIQFQNNGVVDDSQLPKDRFSAERLKGVDSTLKIQPAKLEDSAVYLCASSLSWETQYFGPGTRLLVL.

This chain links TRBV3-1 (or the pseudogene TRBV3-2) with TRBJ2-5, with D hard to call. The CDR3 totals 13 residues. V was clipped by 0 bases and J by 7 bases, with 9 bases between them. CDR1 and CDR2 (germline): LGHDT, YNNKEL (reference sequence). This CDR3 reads CASSQEKSGTQYF. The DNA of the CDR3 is TGTGCCAGCAGCCAAGAGAAATCAGGGACCCAGTACTTC.

For the CDR3, the DNA is TGTGCCAGCAGTTCGCCACGGGACAGGGCCGGCACCTTC. It codes for CASSSPRDRAGTF. The gene calls are TRBV6-5 and TRBJ1-2, with 9 bases aligning to TRBD1. With V trimmed by 4 bases and J by 13 bases, 10 bases remained unmatched. CDR3 length: 13 amino acids. CDR1 and CDR2 from the germline V gene are MNHEY and SVGAGI.

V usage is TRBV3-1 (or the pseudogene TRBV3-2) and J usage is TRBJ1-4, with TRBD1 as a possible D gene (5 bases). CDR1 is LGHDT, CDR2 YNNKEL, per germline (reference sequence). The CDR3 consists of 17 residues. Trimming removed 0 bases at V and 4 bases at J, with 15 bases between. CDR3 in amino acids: CASSQEGGFRSNEKLFF. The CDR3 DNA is TGTGCCAGCAGCCAAGAGGGGGGGTTCCGGAGTAATGAAAAACTGTTTTTT.

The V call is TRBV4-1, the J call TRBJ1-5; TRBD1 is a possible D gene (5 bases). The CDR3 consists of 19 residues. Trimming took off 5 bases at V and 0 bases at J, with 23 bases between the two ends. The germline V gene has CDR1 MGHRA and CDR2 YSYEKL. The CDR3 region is CASSSGNGASVYSNQPQHF. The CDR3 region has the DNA TGCGCCAGCAGCTCAGGGAATGGGGCGTCGGTATATAGCAATCAGCCCCAGCATTTT.

This chain's CDR3 is CASGGADGEKLFF. CDR3 sequence (DNA): TGTGCCAGCGGTGGGGCAGACGGTGAAAAACTGTTTTTT. This chain joins TRBV3-1 (or the pseudogene TRBV3-2) and TRBJ1-4, with TRBD1 as a possible D gene (5 bases). CDR1 is LGHDT and CDR2 is YNNKEL in the germline V gene (reference sequence). The germline V and J ends were trimmed by 8 bases and 7 bases, with 14 bases remaining between them. The CDR3 extends over 13 amino acids.

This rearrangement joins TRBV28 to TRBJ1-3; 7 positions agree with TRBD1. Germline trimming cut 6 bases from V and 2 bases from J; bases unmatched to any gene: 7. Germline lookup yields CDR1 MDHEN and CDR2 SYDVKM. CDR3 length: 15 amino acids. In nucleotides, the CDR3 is TGTGCCAGCAGACCCGGGACAGCTACTGGAAACACCATATATTTT. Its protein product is CASRPGTATGNTIYF.

CDR3 residues: CASSRPPGQGNTEAFF. CDR3 nucleotide sequence: TGTGCCAGCAGTCGACCTCCGGGACAGGGGAACACTGAAGCTTTCTTT. This chain connects TRBV6-6 to TRBJ1-1; TRBD1 agrees at 9 bases. V shed 5 bases and J 1 base; nucleotides not matched to a gene: 8. Germline CDR1 MNHNY, CDR2 SVGAGI (reference sequence). The CDR3 covers 16 residues.

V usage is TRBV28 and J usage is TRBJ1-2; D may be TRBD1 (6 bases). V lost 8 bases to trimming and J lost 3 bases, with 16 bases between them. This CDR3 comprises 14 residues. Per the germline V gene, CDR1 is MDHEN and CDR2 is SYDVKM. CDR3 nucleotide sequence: TGTGCCAGCGGTGGGGGCACCCTTGACTATGGCTACACCTTC. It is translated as CASGGGTLDYGYTF.

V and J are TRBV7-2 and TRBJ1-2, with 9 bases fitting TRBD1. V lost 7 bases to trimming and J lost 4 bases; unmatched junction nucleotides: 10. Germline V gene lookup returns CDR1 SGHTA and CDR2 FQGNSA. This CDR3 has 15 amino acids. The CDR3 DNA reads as TGTGCCAGCACCGAAAAACAGGGGGCGGCCTATGGCTACACCTTC. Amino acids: CASTEKQGAAYGYTF.

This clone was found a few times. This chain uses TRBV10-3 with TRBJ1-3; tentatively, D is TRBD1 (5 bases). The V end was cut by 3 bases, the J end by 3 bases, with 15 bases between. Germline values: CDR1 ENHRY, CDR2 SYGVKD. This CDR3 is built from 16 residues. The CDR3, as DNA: TGTGCCATCAGTGACTCAGGGCGAGGTGGTGGAAACACCATATATTTT. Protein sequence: CAISDSGRGGGNTIYF.

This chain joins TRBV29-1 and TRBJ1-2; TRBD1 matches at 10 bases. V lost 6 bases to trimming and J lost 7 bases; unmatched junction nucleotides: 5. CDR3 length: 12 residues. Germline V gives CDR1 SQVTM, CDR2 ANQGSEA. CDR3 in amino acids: CSVRQGAGGYTF. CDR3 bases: TGCAGCGTGAGACAGGGGGCGGGTGGCTACACCTTC.

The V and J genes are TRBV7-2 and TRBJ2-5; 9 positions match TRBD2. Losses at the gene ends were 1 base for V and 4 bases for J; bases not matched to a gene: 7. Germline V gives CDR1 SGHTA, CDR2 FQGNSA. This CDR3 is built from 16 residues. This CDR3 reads CASSLVRAGGRETQYF. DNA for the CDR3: TGTGCCAGCAGCTTAGTTCGGGCGGGGGGGCGAGAGACCCAGTACTTC.

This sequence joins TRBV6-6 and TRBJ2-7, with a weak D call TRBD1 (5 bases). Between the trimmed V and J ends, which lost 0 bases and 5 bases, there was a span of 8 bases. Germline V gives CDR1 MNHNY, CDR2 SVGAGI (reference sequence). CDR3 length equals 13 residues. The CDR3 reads CASSYSSRDEQYF. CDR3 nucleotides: TGTGCCAGCAGTTACTCTTCCAGGGACGAGCAGTACTTC.